This T cell receptor beta chain stems from a study of blood T cell repertoires in COVID-19. Across the study: Sites across the United States, Italy and Spain contributed samples from acute and convalescent COVID-19. T cells, B-cell-depleted T cells, or PBMCs supplied cDNA or gDNA.

This clone was found a few times. The table came from immunoSEQ multiplex PCR; TCRdb's copy has only in-frame clones and leaves some out. The sample has about 110,000 clones; roughly nine tenths are singletons. This receptor was taken from a woman over 75 with acute or convalescent COVID-19. Specimen: peripheral blood.

DNA of the CDR3: TGTGCCAGCAGCCCCGGGGATACGTACGAGCAGTACTTC. Its translation is CASSPGDTYEQYF. The genes are TRBV6-5 and TRBJ2-7; D perhaps matches TRBD2 (5 bases). The CDR3 consists of 13 residues. CDR1 is MNHEY and CDR2 is SVGAGI in the germline V gene. V shed 6 bases and J shed 4 bases, with 13 bases lying between them.